These 18 T cell receptor beta chains were sequenced from one sample in a study of shared clonotypes between healthy human individuals. This table comes from immunoSEQ multiplex PCR, and its TCRdb copy is limited to in-frame clones, with some not included. The table lists around 940,000 clones, over 60% of them singletons. Sequences were obtained from memory CD4+ T cells sorted from blood. Described subset: CD45RA-negative fraction. The origin of the receptors is a man between 18 and 35 years old in good health.

V is TRBV19 and J is TRBJ1-2, with TRBD1 as a possible D gene (6 bases). The length of the CDR3 is 13 residues. Per the germline V gene, CDR1 is LNHDA and CDR2 is SQIVND (reference sequence). Trimming removed 7 bases at V and 6 bases at J, with 15 bases between. CDR3 nucleotides: TGTGCCAGTACCCAAGGGGACAAACATGGCTACACCTTC. Translation: CASTQGDKHGYTF. Full variable domain (remainder filled in from reference TRBV19 and TRBJ1-2): DGGITQSPKYLFRKEGQNVTLSCEQNLNHDAMYWYRQDPGQGLRLIYYSQIVNDFQKGDIAEGYSVSREKKESFPLTVTSAQKNPTAFYLCASTQGDKHGYTFGSGTRLTVV.

The chain joins TRBV29-1 to TRBJ2-5; D is undetermined. The ends were cut back, 3 bases at V and 5 bases at J, with 13 bases in the middle. CDR3 length: 13 residues. Germline CDR1 and CDR2: SQVTM and ANQGSEA. CDR3 amino acids: CSVDGELGETQYF. The CDR3 nucleotides are TGCAGCGTTGACGGCGAGTTGGGGGAGACCCAGTACTTC.

Notes on this clone: The same CDR3 arises from other DNA sequences in this sample as well. The J gene is TRBJ1-5, the V gene TRBV30; D not resolved. V was trimmed by 0 bases and J by 1 base, leaving 7 bases between them. This CDR3 contains 14 residues. CDR1 is GTSNPN and CDR2 is SVGIG in the germline V gene (reference sequence). DNA of the CDR3: TGTGCCTGGAGTGTTAGTGGAAGCAATCAGCCCCAGCATTTT. Its protein is CAWSVSGSNQPQHF. The complete variable domain, with remaining parts taken from reference TRBV30 and TRBJ1-5, reads SQTIHQWPATLVQPVGSPLSLECTVEGTSNPNLYWYRQAAGRGLQLLFYSVGIGQISSEVPQNLSASRPQDRQFILSSKKLLLSDSGFYLCAWSVSGSNQPQHFGDGTRLSIL.

The genes are TRBV7-2 and TRBJ1-1; D unresolved. The CDR3 has 16 amino acids. Germline V lookup: CDR1 SGHTA, CDR2 FQGNSA. Deletions cut 5 bases from V and 0 bases from J, with 16 bases between. The CDR3 here is CASSPAGPGLNTEAFF. Here the CDR3 DNA reads TGTGCCAGCAGCCCCGCTGGCCCGGGGTTGAACACTGAAGCTTTCTTT.

The rearrangement links TRBV2 to TRBJ1-2; D is ambiguous. This CDR3 spans 13 amino acids. Trimming took off 8 bases at V and 0 bases at J, with 10 bases between the two ends. Germline V gene sequence: CDR1 SNHLY, CDR2 FYNNEI. CDR3 residues: CASRNLANYGYTF. The DNA for the CDR3 is TGTGCCAGCCGGAATTTGGCTAACTATGGCTACACCTTC.

With respect to this clone: The junction departs from the called germline gene at one end, perhaps through a read error. The chain carries TRBV7-7 and TRBJ2-1; a possible D gene is TRBD1 (6 bases). The CDR3 contains 16 residues. In germline, CDR1 is SSHAT, CDR2 FNYEAQ (reference sequence). The CDR3 region is CASSRLVSGHNNEQFF. The CDR3 region has the DNA TGTGCTAGCAGCCGTCTTGTCTCGGGACATAACAATGAGCAGTTCTTC. Full variable domain (rest looked up from reference TRBV7-7 and TRBJ2-1): GAGVSQSPRYKVTKRGQDVTLRCDPISSHATLYWYQQALGQGPEFLTYFNYEAQPDKSGLPSDRFSAERPEGSISTLTIQRTEQRDSAMYRCASSRLVSGHNNEQFFGPGTRLTVL.

The chain is built from TRBV10-2 and TRBJ2-3; 7 nucleotides match TRBD1. CDR1 is WSHSY and CDR2 is SAAADI in the germline V gene. After removal of 3 bases from V and 3 bases from J, the junction contained 6 bases not matched to a gene. CDR3 length: 15 amino acids. The CDR3 region is CASSEQTGKTDTQYF. Here the CDR3 DNA reads TGCGCCAGCAGTGAACAGACAGGGAAGACAGATACGCAGTATTTT.

V and J are TRBV6-5 and TRBJ1-4; D ambiguous. The CDR3 loop spans 11 amino acids. CDR1 and CDR2 (germline): MNHEY, SVGAGI. Deletions cut 10 bases from V and 5 bases from J, with 8 bases between. CDR3 protein: CATWQNEKLFF. The DNA for the CDR3 is TGTGCCACGTGGCAGAATGAAAAACTGTTTTTT.

The chain uses TRBV18 and TRBJ1-2, with no clear D. V was shortened by 3 bases and J by 5 bases, with 10 bases between the two germline ends. The germline CDR1 and CDR2 sequences are KGHSH and LQKENI. This CDR3 comprises 13 residues. The CDR3 here is CASSPFSGYGYTF. The CDR3 coding sequence is TGTGCCAGCTCACCCTTTAGCGGGTATGGCTACACCTTC.

The chain has TRBV28 and TRBJ2-1; 11 bases map to TRBD2. The germline CDR1 and CDR2 sequences are MDHEN and SYDVKM. V was pared by 2 bases and J by 5 bases, with 8 bases of the junction left unmatched. The CDR3 runs to 17 residues. CDR3 in amino acids: CASSLTPGTSGHNEQFF. CDR3 nucleotides: TGTGCCAGCAGTTTAACTCCCGGGACTAGCGGCCACAATGAGCAGTTCTTC.

V usage is TRBV4-1 and J usage is TRBJ1-3; D remains unclear. The V gene lost 0 bases and the J gene lost 0 bases, with 6 bases spanning the gap. Germline V gene lookup returns CDR1 MGHRA and CDR2 YSYEKL. The CDR3 extends over 15 amino acids. The DNA of the CDR3 is TGCGCCAGCAGCCAAGATATAGGCTCTGGAAACACCATATATTTT. It encodes CASSQDIGSGNTIYF.

Remarks on this clone: Other nucleotide sequences in the sample specify the same CDR3. The rearrangement uses TRBV5-1 and TRBJ2-5; 7 bases are a match to TRBD2. V shed 4 bases, J shed 5 bases, and the junction held 5 bases outside the gene matches. Looked up from germline, CDR1 is SGHRS and CDR2 is YFSETQ. This CDR3 has 13 residues. CDR3 protein: CASSPTGGETQYF. The CDR3 DNA is TGCGCCAGCAGCCCGACCGGGGGGGAGACCCAGTACTTC. Full variable domain (outside the CDR3, taken from reference TRBV5-1 and TRBJ2-5): KAGVTQTPRYLIKTRGQQVTLSCSPISGHRSVSWYQQTPGQGLQFLFEYFSETQRNKGNFPGRFSGRQFSNSRSEMNVSTLELGDSALYLCASSPTGGETQYFGPGTRLLVL.

The chain has TRBV2 and TRBJ2-7; D perhaps matches TRBD2 (5 bases). The V gene lost 1 base and the J gene lost 10 bases, with 11 bases spanning the gap. Germline V gene sequence: CDR1 SNHLY, CDR2 FYNNEI. CDR3 length: 12 amino acids. CDR3 bases: TGTGCCAGCAGTGAAGGTGCCGGGGTACAGTACTTC. This gives the protein CASSEGAGVQYF. Full variable domain (outside the CDR3, taken from reference TRBV2 and TRBJ2-7): EPEVTQTPSHQVTQMGQEVILRCVPISNHLYFYWYRQILGQKVEFLVSFYNNEISEKSEIFDDQFSVERPDGSNFTLKIRSTKLEDSAMYFCASSEGAGVQYFGPGTRLTVT.

This clone was observed a few times. V usage is TRBV30 and J usage is TRBJ1-2, with D perhaps matching TRBD1 (6 bases). Trimming pared 5 bases from V and 6 bases from J, leaving 16 bases between. CDR3 length: 13 amino acids. Germline CDR1 reads GTSNPN; CDR2 reads SVGIG (reference sequence). In nucleotides, the CDR3 is TGTGCCTGGCCTCGAGGGGGGGTAGATGGCTACACCTTC. This sequence encodes CAWPRGGVDGYTF.

This clone turned up a few times. The V gene is TRBV7-2, the J gene TRBJ1-4; D perhaps matches TRBD1 (5 bases). V lost 2 bases and J lost 3, with 10 bases in between. Germline V gene sequence: CDR1 SGHTA, CDR2 FQGNSA. The CDR3 is 15 residues long. The CDR3 DNA follows: TGTGCCAGCAGCTTACGAGACAGACCTAATGAAAAACTGTTTTTT. Protein product: CASSLRDRPNEKLFF.

Comment on this clone: The junction does not match germline at one end; this may be a read error. V and J are TRBV7-7 and TRBJ2-5; D not resolved. This CDR3 spans 13 amino acids. CDR1 and CDR2 (germline): SSHAT, FNYEAQ (reference sequence). The CDR3 DNA sequence: TGTGCTAGCAGCCCCCGGATTCTAGAGACCCAGTACTTC. Amino acid sequence: CASSPRILETQYF.

This sequence joins TRBV9 and TRBJ2-1, with 15 bases identical to TRBD2. This CDR3 is 17 amino acids long. CDR1 and CDR2 (germline): SGDLS, YYNGEE. V gave up 4 bases and J gave up 7 bases; unmatched junction bases: 9. CDR3 DNA: TGTGCCAGCAGCCCACGGACTAGCGGGAGGGCTTTGAATGAGCAGTTCTTC. Protein sequence: CASSPRTSGRALNEQFF.

The V call is TRBV28, the J call TRBJ2-7; TRBD1 matches at 7 bases. The CDR3 runs to 14 residues. Germline V lookup: CDR1 MDHEN, CDR2 SYDVKM. V shed 5 bases and J 4 bases; nucleotides not matched to a gene: 8. In nucleotides, the CDR3 is TGTGCCAGCAGTCCTGCCGGGACAGTATACGAGCAGTACTTC. Its translation is CASSPAGTVYEQYF. The complete variable domain, with remaining parts taken from reference TRBV28 and TRBJ2-7, reads DVKVTQSSRYLVKRTGEKVFLECVQDMDHENMFWYRQDPGLGLRLIYFSYDVKMKEKGDIPEGYSVSREKKERFSLILESASTNQTSMYLCASSPAGTVYEQYFGPGTRLTVT.